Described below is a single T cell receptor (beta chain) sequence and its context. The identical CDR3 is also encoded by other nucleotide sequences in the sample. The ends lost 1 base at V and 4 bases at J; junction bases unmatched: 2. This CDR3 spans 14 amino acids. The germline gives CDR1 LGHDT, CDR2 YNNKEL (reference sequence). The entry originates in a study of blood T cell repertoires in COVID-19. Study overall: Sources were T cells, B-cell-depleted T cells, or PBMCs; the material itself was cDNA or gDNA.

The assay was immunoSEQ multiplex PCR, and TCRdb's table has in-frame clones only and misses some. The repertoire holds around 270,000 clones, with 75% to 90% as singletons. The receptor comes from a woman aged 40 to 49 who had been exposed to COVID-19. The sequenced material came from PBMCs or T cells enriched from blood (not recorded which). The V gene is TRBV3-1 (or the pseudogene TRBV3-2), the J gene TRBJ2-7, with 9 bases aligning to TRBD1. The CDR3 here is CASSQAGQGYEQYF. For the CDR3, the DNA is TGTGCCAGCAGCCAAGCGGGACAGGGTTACGAGCAGTACTTC.